This T cell receptor (beta chain) was obtained from a study of blood T cell repertoires in COVID-19 (dated by TCRdb to 2019 to 2021). With regard to the full study: Samples covering the acute and convalescent phases of COVID-19 were provided by collaborators in the United States, Italy and Spain. The samples were drawn from two sources: the first 160 participants of the ongoing ImmuneRACE study, and 1,000 to 1,500 subjects contributed by 6 global collaborators. Where HLA class I and class II types were available, the types were taken from metadata supplied by the sample provider, not from assay-based typing. Nearly every sample came with metadata listing a de-identified subject ID, COVID-19 status, age in years and sex. The repertoires were made available in a free public database intended to serve as a resource for research on the immune response to SARS-CoV-2. The material from the prospective study consisted of cDNA or gDNA derived from T cells, B-cell-depleted T cells, or PBMCs. Subjects who had been exposed to COVID-19, were actively infected with it, or had recovered from it provided the deeply sampled blood TCRbeta repertoires that made up the dataset. The paper as a whole reports these results and caveats: The quantity of clinical and demographic metadata differed by source and by participant and was supplied without curation.

TCRbeta CDR3 regions were amplified from genomic DNA using the immunoSEQ Assay, a bias-controlled multiplex PCR. For the original study's pipeline: The number of nucleated cells in each sample was estimated by amplification of reference gene primers within the assay. To quantify the absolute abundance of each unique TCRbeta CDR3 rearrangement, sequence reads were collapsed and filtered. Productive Simpson clonality was computed per sample as the square root of Simpson's diversity index over productive rearrangements. In its TCRdb copy, this immuneACCESS table keeps in-frame sequences only and misses some clones. Where compared with another copy, unresolved V genes explain less than half of these, and the others have no known cause. The V and J calls and clone size were taken over from that table, and D and trimming were inferred from the DNA. This sample is represented by over 200,000 clones; 75% to 90% of them were singletons. The top ten clones comprise more than 4.5% of the sample.

V drops 5 bases and J drops 1 base, leaving 12 bases in between. The germline V gene yields MNHEY for CDR1 and SVGAGI for CDR2. From its cysteine to its phenylalanine, the CDR3 spans 15 amino acids. The read is trimmed to its CDR3 DNA, 45 bases read in frame from base 1. Collaborating institutions collected whole blood in K2EDTA tubes following their own protocols. For TCRbeta analysis, collaborators shipped samples as frozen whole blood, isolated PBMCs, or DNA extracted from either of those sample types. In the case of this clone: Which antigen it targets is not known. Per-nucleotide qualities are absent, and no much larger clonotype sits a single base away.

The material sequenced was peripheral blood. The chain employs TRBV6-5 and TRBJ1-5; a confident D gene designation cannot be given. This receptor was identified in a woman aged 35 to 49 with acute or convalescent COVID-19. The nucleotide sequence is given as TGTGCCAGCAGTAGACAAGACCTAAGCAATCAGCCCCAGCATTTT. The resulting protein is CASSRQDLSNQPQHF.